This entry concerns a single T cell receptor beta chain. Its target antigen remains unknown. No clone much larger than this one lies a single base away; base qualities are absent. The V and J ends are trimmed by 2 bases and 11 bases, leaving 21 bases between them. Including the terminal cysteine and phenylalanine, the CDR3 comprises 15 residues. Only the CDR3 portion is preserved as DNA: 45 bases, with reading frame beginning at the first base. Taken from the germline V gene, the CDR1 and CDR2 loops are SGHDN and FVKESK. Participants in the prospective study were aged roughly 18 to 89 years, lived in some 24 United States geographic areas, and enrolled through a virtual design. To assign participants to cohorts, the prospective study relied on clinical history that participants themselves reported in a screening survey and a study questionnaire. Exposed participants had been in contact with someone with a PCR-confirmed or clinician-diagnosed COVID-19 case within 2 weeks of study entry. Each participant in the prospective study had whole blood, serum and a nasopharyngeal or oropharyngeal swab collected by mobile phlebotomists. Additional blood draws and questionnaires over an approximately 2-month period could optionally be provided by prospective study participants. Blood samples from the prospective study were shipped frozen or at room temperature prior to DNA extraction.

The record originates from a study of blood T cell repertoires in COVID-19 (dated by TCRdb to 2019 to 2021). Some background on the complete study: Collaborator samples came from the United States, Italy and Spain and covered acute and convalescent phases of COVID-19. The prospective study material was composed of cDNA or gDNA derived from T cells, B-cell-depleted T cells, or PBMCs. Deeply sampled blood TCRbeta repertoires from subjects exposed to, actively infected with, or recovered from COVID-19 were included in the dataset. The repertoires were released in a freely available public database intended as a resource for research on the immune response to SARS-CoV-2. The samples were drawn from the first 160 participants of the ongoing ImmuneRACE study and from 950 to 1,500 subjects provided by 6 global collaborators. Sample metadata almost always included a de-identified subject ID, COVID-19 status, age in years and sex. Where available, HLA class I and class II types were obtained from metadata supplied by the sample provider rather than from assay-based typing. The paper's findings and limits, for the study overall: The quantity of clinical and demographic metadata differed by source and by participant and was supplied without curation.

TCRbeta CDR3 regions were amplified from genomic DNA using the immunoSEQ Assay, a bias-controlled multiplex PCR. The paper's processing steps were these. Nucleated cell counts per sample were estimated from amplification of reference gene primers within the assay. To quantify the absolute abundance of each unique TCRbeta CDR3 rearrangement, sequence reads were collapsed and filtered. For each sample, productive Simpson clonality was calculated as the square root of Simpson's diversity index over productive rearrangements. TCRdb took over this immuneACCESS table, retaining in-frame rearrangements with V and J assigned. Such tables are incomplete; in checked studies, under half of the missing clones stem from an unresolved V gene, and the remainder is unexplained. The V and J calls and the clone size are those of that table, but D and trimming were determined from the DNA. The sample table shows over 350,000 clones, and approximately 91% are seen once. The ten most abundant clones make up over 0.7% of the sample.

This clonotype originated in a woman aged 40 to 50 who had been exposed to COVID-19. Sample: PBMCs or T cells enriched from blood (not recorded which). This chain joins TRBV14 to TRBJ1-1, with no reliable assignment of the D segment. The sequenced DNA is TGTGCCAGCAGCCAAATCGGTGGACTTAAGGGAGAGGCTTTCTTT. Translated, this gives CASSQIGGLKGEAFF.